Listed here is a single TCR beta chain. Its antigen remains unidentified. This entry comes from a study of cytomegalovirus exposure and HLA in healthy donors. Overall study context: In an early release, HLA-typed donors contributed tens of millions of unique TCR sequences.

The CDR3 is made up of 13 amino acids. CDR1 and CDR2 from the germline V gene are MNHEY and SVGAGI. The germline V and J ends were trimmed by 6 bases and 1 base, with 10 bases remaining between them. This PCR relied on a set of 60 Vbeta primers and 13 Jbeta primers. Produced via immunoSEQ multiplex PCR; TCRdb's table is partial and in-frame only. The sample lists over 150,000 clones, 80% occurring once. Study-level results: When analyzed later, a missense DCLRE1C variant was found to be linked to TCR beta V- and J-gene trimming.

Sequencing was done on a sample of PBMCs. The rearrangement links TRBV6-5 to TRBJ2-7, with a possible D match to TRBD2 (5 bases). The sequence derives from a man between 18 and 29 years old in good health and CMV-seropositive. This CDR3 reads CASRRSESYEQYF. The CDR3 nucleotides read TGTGCCAGCAGACGTAGCGAGTCCTACGAGCAGTACTTC.